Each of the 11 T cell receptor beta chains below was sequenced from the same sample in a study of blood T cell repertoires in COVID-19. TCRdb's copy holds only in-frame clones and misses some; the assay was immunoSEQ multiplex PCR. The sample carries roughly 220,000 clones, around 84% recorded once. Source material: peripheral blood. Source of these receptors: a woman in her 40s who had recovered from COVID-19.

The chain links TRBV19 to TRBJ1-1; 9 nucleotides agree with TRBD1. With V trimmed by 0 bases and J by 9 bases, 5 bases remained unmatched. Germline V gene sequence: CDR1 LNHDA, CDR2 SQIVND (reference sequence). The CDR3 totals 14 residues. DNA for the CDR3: TGTGCCAGTAGTATAGACCTCCACAGGGGGCAAGCTTTCTTT. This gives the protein CASSIDLHRGQAFF.

CDR3 in DNA: TGTGCCAGCAGCCAAGATTTCGGGAGTTTGAGCTCCTATAATTCACCCCTCCACTTT. This codes for CASSQDFGSLSSYNSPLHF. The chain joins TRBV3-1 (or the pseudogene TRBV3-2) to TRBJ1-6, with D uncertain. The CDR3 extends over 19 amino acids. Germline values: CDR1 LGHDT, CDR2 YNNKEL (reference sequence). V lost 0 bases and J 0 bases, leaving 15 bases between the germline ends.

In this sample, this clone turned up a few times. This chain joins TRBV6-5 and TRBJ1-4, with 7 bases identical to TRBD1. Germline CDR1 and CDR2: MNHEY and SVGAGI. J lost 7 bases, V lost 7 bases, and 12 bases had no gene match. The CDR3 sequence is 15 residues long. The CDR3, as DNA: TGTGCCAGCAATACAAGACAGGGCTCCGCTGAAAAACTGTTTTTT. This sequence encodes CASNTRQGSAEKLFF.

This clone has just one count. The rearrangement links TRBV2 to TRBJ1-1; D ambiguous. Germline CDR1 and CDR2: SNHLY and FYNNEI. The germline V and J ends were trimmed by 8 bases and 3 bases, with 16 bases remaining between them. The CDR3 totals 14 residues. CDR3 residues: CASCLEGYYTEAFF. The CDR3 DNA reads TGTGCCAGCTGCCTAGAGGGATATTACACTGAAGCTTTCTTT. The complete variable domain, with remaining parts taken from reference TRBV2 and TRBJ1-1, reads EPEVTQTPSHQVTQMGQEVILRCVPISNHLYFYWYRQILGQKVEFLVSFYNNEISEKSEIFDDQFSVERPDGSNFTLKIRSTKLEDSAMYFCASCLEGYYTEAFFGQGTRLTVV.

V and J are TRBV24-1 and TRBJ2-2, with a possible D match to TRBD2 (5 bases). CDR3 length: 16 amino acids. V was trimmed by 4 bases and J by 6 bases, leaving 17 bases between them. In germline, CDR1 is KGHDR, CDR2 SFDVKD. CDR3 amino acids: CATSDAAGWGAGELFF. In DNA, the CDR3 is TGTGCCACCAGTGACGCCGCCGGTTGGGGAGCCGGGGAGCTGTTTTTT.

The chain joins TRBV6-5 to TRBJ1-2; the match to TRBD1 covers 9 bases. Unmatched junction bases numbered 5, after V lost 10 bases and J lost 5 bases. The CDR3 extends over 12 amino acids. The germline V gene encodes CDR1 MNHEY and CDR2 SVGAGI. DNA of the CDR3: TGTGCCATTGCGGGACAGGGTTATGGCTACACCTTC. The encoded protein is CAIAGQGYGYTF.

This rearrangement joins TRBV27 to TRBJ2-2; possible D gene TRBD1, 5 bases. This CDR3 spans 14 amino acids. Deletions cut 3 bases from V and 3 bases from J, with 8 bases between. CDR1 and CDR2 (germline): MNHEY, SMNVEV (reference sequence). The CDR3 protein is CASSFRGDTGELFF. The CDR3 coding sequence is TGTGCCAGCAGTTTTAGGGGTGACACCGGGGAGCTGTTTTTT.

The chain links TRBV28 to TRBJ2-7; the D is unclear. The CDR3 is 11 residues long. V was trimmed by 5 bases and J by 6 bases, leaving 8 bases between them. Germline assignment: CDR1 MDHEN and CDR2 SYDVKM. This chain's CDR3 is CASSTHFEQYF. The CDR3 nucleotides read TGTGCCAGCAGTACCCACTTCGAGCAGTACTTC.

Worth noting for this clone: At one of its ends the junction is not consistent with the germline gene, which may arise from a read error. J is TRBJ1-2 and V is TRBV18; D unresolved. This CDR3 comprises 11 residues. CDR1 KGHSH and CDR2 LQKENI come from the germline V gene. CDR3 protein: CASSPGIGYAF. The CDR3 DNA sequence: TGTGCCAGCTCACCTGGAATCGGGTACGCCTTC.

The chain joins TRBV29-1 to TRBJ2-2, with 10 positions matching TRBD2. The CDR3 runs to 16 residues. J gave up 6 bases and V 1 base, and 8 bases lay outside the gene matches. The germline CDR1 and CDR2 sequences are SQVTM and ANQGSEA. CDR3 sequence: CSVEGSGGVSPGELFF. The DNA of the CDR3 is TGCAGCGTTGAAGGCAGCGGGGGGGTTTCGCCCGGGGAGCTGTTTTTT.

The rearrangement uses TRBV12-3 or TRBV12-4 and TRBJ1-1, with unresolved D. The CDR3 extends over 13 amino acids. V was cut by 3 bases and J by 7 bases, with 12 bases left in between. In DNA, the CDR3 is TGTGCCAGCAGTTTGTGGCAGTTTGGTGAAGCTTTCTTT. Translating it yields CASSLWQFGEAFF.